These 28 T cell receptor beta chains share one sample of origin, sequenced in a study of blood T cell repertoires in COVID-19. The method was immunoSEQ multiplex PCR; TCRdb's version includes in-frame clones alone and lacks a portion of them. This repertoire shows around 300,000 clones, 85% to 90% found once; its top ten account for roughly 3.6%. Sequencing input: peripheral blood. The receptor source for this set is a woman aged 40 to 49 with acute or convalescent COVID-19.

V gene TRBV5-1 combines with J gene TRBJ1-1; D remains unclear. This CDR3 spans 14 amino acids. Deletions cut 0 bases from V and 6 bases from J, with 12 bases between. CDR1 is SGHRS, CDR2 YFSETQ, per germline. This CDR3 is CASSLVYGVPEAFF. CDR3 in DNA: TGCGCCAGCAGCTTGGTTTACGGGGTCCCTGAAGCTTTCTTT.

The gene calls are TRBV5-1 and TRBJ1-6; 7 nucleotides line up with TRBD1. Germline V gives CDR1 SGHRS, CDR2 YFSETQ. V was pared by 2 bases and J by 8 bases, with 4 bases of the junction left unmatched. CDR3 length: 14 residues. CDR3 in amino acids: CASSLQGSDSPLHF. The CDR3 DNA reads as TGCGCCAGCAGCTTACAGGGGTCTGATTCACCCCTCCACTTT.

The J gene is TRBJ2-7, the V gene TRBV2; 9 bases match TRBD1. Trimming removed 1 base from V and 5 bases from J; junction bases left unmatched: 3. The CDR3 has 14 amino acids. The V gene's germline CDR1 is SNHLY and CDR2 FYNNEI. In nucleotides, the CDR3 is TGTGCCAGCAGTGAAGGGACAGGGGTCCACGAGCAGTACGTC. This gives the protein CASSEGTGVHEQYV.

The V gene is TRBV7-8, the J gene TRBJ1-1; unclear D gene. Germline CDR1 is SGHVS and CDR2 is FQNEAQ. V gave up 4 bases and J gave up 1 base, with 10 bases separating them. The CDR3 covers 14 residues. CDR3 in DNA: TGTGCCAGCAGCTCTCTACCGAAGAACACTGAAGCTTTCTTT. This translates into CASSSLPKNTEAFF.

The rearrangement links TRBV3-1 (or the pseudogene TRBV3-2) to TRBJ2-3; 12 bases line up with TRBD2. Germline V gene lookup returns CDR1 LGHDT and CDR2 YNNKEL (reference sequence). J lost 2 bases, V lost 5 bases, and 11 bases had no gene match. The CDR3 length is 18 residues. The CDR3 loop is CASSYGLAGLSPTDTQYF. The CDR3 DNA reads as TGTGCCAGCAGCTACGGACTAGCGGGGCTATCTCCCACAGATACGCAGTATTTT.

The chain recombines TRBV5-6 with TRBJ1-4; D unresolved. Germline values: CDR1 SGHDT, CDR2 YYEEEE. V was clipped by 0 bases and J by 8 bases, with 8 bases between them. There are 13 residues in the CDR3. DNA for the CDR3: TGTGCCAGCAGCTTGGAGCGAAGAGAAAAACTGTTTTTT. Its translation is CASSLERREKLFF.

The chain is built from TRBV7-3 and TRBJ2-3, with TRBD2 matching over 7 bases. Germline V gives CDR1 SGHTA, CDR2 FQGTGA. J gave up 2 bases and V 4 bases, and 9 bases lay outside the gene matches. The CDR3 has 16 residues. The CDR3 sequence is CASSYGPSGLTDTQYF. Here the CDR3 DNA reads TGTGCCAGCAGCTATGGGCCTAGCGGCCTCACAGATACGCAGTATTTT.

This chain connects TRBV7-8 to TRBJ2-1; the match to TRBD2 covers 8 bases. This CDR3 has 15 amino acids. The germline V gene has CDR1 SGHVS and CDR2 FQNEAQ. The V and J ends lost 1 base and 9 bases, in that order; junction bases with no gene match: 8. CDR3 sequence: CASSLETGGPSEQFF. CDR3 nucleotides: TGTGCCAGCAGCTTAGAAACGGGGGGGCCCAGTGAGCAGTTCTTC.

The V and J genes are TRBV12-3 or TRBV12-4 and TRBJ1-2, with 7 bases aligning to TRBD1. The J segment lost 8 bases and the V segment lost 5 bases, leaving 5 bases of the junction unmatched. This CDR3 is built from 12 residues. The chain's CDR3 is CASSPTGYGYTF. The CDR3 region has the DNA TGTGCCAGCAGTCCGACAGGGTACGGCTACACCTTC.

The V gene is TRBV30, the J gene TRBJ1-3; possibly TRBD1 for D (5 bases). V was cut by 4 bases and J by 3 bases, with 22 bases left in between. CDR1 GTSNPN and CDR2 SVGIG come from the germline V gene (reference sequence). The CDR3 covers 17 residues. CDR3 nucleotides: TGTGCCTGGAATATCGATCGGGCGCCCGGGGGTGGAAACACCATATATTTT. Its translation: CAWNIDRAPGGGNTIYF.

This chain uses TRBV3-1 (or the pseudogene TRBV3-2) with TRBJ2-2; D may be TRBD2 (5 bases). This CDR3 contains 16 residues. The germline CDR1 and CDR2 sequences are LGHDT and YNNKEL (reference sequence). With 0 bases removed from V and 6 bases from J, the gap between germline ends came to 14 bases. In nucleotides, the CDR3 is TGTGCCAGCAGCCAAGATGGCCGGGGATCGGCCGGGGAGCTGTTTTTT. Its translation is CASSQDGRGSAGELFF.

The CDR3 spells CASSLAGRNTIYF. Here the CDR3 DNA reads TGTGCCAGCAGTTTGGCAGGGAGAAACACCATATATTTT. The V call is TRBV28, the J call TRBJ1-3, with D possibly being TRBD1 (5 bases). Germline CDR1 and CDR2: MDHEN and SYDVKM. V lost 3 bases to trimming and J lost 5 bases, with 8 bases between them. The CDR3 consists of 13 residues.

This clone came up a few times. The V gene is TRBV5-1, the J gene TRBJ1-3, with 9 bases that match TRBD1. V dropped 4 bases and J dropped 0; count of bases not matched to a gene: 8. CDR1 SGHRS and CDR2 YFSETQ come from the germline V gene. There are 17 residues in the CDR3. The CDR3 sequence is CASSRGTGPYSGNTIYF. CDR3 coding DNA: TGCGCCAGCAGCCGCGGGACAGGGCCGTACTCTGGAAACACCATATATTTT.

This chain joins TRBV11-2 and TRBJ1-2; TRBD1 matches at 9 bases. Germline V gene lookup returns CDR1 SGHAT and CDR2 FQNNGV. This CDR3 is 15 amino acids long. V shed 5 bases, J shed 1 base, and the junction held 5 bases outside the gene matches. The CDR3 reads CASSGKTGGNYGYTF. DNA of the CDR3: TGTGCCAGCAGCGGAAAGACAGGGGGTAACTATGGCTACACCTTC.

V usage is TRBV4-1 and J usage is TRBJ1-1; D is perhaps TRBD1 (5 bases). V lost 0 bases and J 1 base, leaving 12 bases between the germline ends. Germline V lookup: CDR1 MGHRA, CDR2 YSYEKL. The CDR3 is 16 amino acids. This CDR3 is CASSQDRGRTNTEAFF. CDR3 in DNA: TGCGCCAGCAGCCAAGATAGGGGCAGGACGAACACTGAAGCTTTCTTT.

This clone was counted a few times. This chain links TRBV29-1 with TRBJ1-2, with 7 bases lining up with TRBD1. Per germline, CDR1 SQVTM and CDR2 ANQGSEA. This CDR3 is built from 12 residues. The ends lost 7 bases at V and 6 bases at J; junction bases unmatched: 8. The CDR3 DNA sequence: TGCAGCGCAATTACACAGGGGAATGGCTACACCTTC. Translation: CSAITQGNGYTF.

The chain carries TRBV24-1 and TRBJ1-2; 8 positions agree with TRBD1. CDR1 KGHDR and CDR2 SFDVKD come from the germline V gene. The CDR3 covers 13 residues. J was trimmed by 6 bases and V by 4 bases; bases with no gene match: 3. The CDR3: CATSDGQGHGYTF. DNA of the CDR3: TGTGCCACCAGTGACGGACAGGGCCATGGCTACACCTTC.

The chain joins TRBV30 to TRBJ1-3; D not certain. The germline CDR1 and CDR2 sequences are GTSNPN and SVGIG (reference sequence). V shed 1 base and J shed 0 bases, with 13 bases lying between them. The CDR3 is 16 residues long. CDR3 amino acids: CAWSGEGMLSGNTIYF. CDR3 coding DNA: TGTGCCTGGAGTGGGGAGGGAATGCTCTCTGGAAACACCATATATTTT.

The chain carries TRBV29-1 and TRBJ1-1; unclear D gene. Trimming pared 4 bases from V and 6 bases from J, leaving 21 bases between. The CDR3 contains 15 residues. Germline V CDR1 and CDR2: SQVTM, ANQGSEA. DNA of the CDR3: TGCAGCGTTGCGCCTTCGGCGACCCCCGGAGCTGAAGCTTTCTTT. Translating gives CSVAPSATPGAEAFF.

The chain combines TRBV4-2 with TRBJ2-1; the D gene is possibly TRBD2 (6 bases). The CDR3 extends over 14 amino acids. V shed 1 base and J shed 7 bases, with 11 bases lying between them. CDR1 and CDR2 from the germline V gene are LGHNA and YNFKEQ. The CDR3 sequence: CASSQVTGDNEQFF. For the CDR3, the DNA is TGTGCCAGCAGCCAAGTTACGGGGGATAATGAGCAGTTCTTC.

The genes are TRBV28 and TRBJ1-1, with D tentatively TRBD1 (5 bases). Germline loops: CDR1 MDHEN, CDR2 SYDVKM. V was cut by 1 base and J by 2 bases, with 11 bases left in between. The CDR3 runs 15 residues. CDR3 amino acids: CASSLSWGGNTEAFF. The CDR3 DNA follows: TGTGCCAGCAGTTTATCTTGGGGGGGTAACACTGAAGCTTTCTTT.

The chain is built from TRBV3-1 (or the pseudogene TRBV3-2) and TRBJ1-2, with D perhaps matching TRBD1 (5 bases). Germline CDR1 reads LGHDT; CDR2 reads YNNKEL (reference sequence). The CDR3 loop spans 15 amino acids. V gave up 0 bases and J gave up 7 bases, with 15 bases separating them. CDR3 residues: CASSQDLVTDPGYTF. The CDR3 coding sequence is TGTGCCAGCAGCCAAGATCTTGTGACAGATCCTGGCTACACCTTC.

The CDR3 spells CASSKALLTGRSYEQYV. The CDR3 region has the DNA TGTGCCAGCAGCAAAGCGCTTCTGACAGGGAGGAGCTACGAGCAGTACGTC. The chain joins TRBV21-1 to TRBJ2-7; the tabulated D call, TRBD1, remains unverified against the DNA. TRBV21-1 is a pseudogene. The CDR3 has 17 amino acids.

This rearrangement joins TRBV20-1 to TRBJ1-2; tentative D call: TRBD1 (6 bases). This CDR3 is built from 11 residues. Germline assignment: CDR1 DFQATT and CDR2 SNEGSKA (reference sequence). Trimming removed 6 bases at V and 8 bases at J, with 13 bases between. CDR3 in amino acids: CSAVTQGGYTF. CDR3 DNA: TGCAGTGCCGTGACTCAGGGGGGCTACACCTTC.

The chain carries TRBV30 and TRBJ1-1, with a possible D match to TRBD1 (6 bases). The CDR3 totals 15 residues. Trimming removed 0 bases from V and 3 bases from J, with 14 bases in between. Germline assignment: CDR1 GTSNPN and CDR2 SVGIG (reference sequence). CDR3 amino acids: CAWSVRWAGDTEAFF. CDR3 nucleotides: TGTGCCTGGAGTGTACGGTGGGCAGGGGACACTGAAGCTTTCTTT.

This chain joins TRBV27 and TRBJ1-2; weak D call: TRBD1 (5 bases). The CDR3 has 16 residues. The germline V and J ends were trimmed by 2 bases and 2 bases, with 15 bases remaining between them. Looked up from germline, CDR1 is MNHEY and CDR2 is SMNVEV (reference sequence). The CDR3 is CASSLNSGRGNYGYTF. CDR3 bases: TGTGCCAGCAGTTTAAACTCTGGGCGGGGGAACTATGGCTACACCTTC.

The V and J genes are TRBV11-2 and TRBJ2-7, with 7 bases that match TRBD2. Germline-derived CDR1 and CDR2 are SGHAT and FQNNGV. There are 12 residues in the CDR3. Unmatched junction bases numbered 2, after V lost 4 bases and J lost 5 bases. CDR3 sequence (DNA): TGTGCCAGCAGCTGGGGGGGGGACGAGCAGTACGTC. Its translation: CASSWGGDEQYV.

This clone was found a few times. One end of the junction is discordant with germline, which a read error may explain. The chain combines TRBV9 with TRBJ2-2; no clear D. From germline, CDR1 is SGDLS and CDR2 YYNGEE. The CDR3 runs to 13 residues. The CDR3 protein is CASSYENSGELFF. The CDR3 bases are TGTGCCAGCAGCTACGAGAACTCCGGGGAGCTGTTTTTT.